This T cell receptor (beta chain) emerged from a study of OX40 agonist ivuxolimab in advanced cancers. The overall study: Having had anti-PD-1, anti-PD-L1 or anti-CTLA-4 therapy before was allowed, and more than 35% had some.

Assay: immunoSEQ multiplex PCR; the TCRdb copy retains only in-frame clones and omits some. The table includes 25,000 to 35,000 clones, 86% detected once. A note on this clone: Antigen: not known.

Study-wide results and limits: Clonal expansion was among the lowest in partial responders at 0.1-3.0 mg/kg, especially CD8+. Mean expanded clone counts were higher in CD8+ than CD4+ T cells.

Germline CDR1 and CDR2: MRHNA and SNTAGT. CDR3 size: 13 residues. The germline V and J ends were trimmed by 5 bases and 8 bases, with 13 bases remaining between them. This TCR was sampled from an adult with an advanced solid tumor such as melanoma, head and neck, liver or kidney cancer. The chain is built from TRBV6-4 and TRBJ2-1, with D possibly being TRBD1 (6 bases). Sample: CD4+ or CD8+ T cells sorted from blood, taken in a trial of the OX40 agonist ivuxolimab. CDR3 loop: CASSILGGYEQFF. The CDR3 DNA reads TGTGCCAGCAGTATACTTGGGGGCTATGAGCAGTTCTTC.